A selection of T cell receptor beta chains follows, all from one sample in a study of T cells in localized non-small cell lung cancer. Repertoires were generated with immunoSEQ multiplex PCR, while TCRdb's copy carries only in-frame clones and drops some. The sample lists around 80,000 clones, around 82% occurring once. Sequencing used PBMCs, obtained before any cancer treatment. These receptors all come from a man aged 40 to 70 with stage II squamous cell lung carcinoma. CDR3s include the opening cysteine and the closing phenylalanine or tryptophan. The D gene is left open where the match is weak. The size of a clone is reported for some rows only, either as once, few or many, or as a class for expanded clones.

>TRBV2|TRBJ2-3|NA|14|NA
CASSRSGGTDTQYF
TGTGCCAGCAGCCGTAGCGGAGGGACAGATACGCAGTATTTT
>TRBV9|TRBJ2-7|NA|15|TRBD2
CASSVGPAGDAEQYF
TGTGCCAGCAGCGTAGGACCAGCGGGAGACGCGGAGCAGTACTTC
>TRBV6-6|TRBJ2-1|NA|10|NA
CASRNNEQFF
TGTGCCAGCAGGAACAATGAGCAGTTCTTC
>TRBV27|TRBJ1-3|NA|15|NA
CASSLGGYSGNTIYF
TGTGCCAGCAGTTTGGGCGGTTACTCTGGAAACACCATATATTTT
>TRBV5-5|TRBJ1-5|NA|13|NA
CASSLATRQPQHF
TGTGCCAGCAGCTTGGCGACGAGACAGCCCCAGCATTTT
>TRBV7-9|TRBJ2-5|NA|13|NA
CASSLSGQETQYF
TGTGCCAGCAGCCTGAGCGGCCAAGAGACCCAGTACTTC
>TRBV7-3|TRBJ2-2|NA|18|TRBD2
CASSRIFEVGRAGGELFF
TGTGCCAGCAGCCGAATTTTCGAAGTCGGGAGGGCCGGCGGGGAGCTGTTTTTT
>TRBV4-1|TRBJ2-7|NA|16|TRBD1
CASSQEPGTATYEQYF
TGCGCCAGCAGCCAAGAGCCCGGGACAGCCACCTACGAGCAGTACTTC
>TRBV19|TRBJ2-3|NA|13|TRBD2
CASQLATTDTQYF
TGTGCTTCCCAACTAGCGACCACAGATACGCAGTATTTT
>TRBV4-3|TRBJ1-4|NA|16|NA
CASSQERAGVNEKLFF
TGCGCCAGCAGCCAAGAAAGGGCGGGCGTTAATGAAAAACTGTTTTTT
>TRBV7-3|TRBJ2-3|NA|15|TRBD2
CASTLGGRRTDTQYF
TGTGCCAGCACCTTGGGCGGGAGAAGGACAGATACGCAGTATTTT
>TRBV6-5|TRBJ2-7|NA|13|NA
CASSLGWSYEQYF
TGTGCCAGCAGTTTAGGCTGGTCCTACGAGCAGTACTTC
>TRBV7-9|TRBJ2-3|once|16|TRBD2
CASSPRAGSLTDTQYF
TGTGCCAGCAGTCCACGAGCGGGGAGCCTCACAGATACGCAGTATTTT
>TRBV7-8|TRBJ1-5|NA|16|NA
CASSLMWGPGNQPQHF
TGTGCCAGCAGCCTGATGTGGGGCCCTGGCAATCAGCCCCAGCATTTT
>TRBV6-1|TRBJ1-1|NA|15|NA
CASSPGGPLGTEAFF
TGTGCCAGCAGCCCCGGGGGCCCTCTGGGGACTGAAGCTTTCTTT
>TRBV7-8|TRBJ2-2|NA|16|TRBD2
CASNQAGGLNTGELFF
TGTGCCAGCAACCAAGCGGGAGGACTGAACACCGGGGAGCTGTTTTTT
>TRBV7-6|TRBJ1-5|once|15|NA
CASSPMSGPYQPQHF
TGTGCCAGCAGCCCGATGTCCGGACCCTATCAGCCCCAGCATTTT
>TRBV19|TRBJ2-4|NA|15|TRBD2
CASSSAGVAKNIQYF
TGTGCCAGTAGTTCAGCGGGAGTAGCCAAAAACATTCAGTACTTC
>TRBV5-4|TRBJ2-7|NA|13|TRBD1
CASSFAGGYEQYF
TGTGCCAGCAGCTTCGCAGGGGGCTACGAGCAGTACTTC
>TRBV9|TRBJ2-7|NA|15|TRBD2
CASSVGLGISDEQYF
TGTGCCAGCAGTGTTGGACTAGGAATTTCGGACGAGCAGTACTTC
>TRBV5-4|TRBJ2-5|NA|15|TRBD2
CASSPSAGWEETQYF
TGTGCCAGCAGCCCCTCAGCGGGGTGGGAAGAGACCCAGTACTTC
>TRBV9|TRBJ1-1|NA|17|NA
CASSASPFGGENTEAFF
TGTGCCAGCAGCGCAAGCCCGTTCGGGGGGGAGAACACTGAAGCTTTCTTT
>TRBV20-1|TRBJ1-1|once|11|NA
CSVHEFPEAFF
TGCAGTGTTCATGAGTTTCCTGAAGCTTTCTTT
>TRBV9|TRBJ2-5|NA|14|NA
CASSVGPGEGVQYF
TGTGCCAGCAGCGTAGGTCCAGGGGAGGGTGTCCAGTACTTC
>TRBV28|TRBJ2-7|NA|13|TRBD2
CASSPLAGYEQYF
TGTGCCAGCAGCCCTCTAGCGGGGTACGAGCAGTACTTC
>TRBV5-1|TRBJ1-2|NA|15|TRBD1
CASSLGDRSNYGYTF
TGCGCCAGCAGCTTGGGGGACAGGTCTAACTATGGCTACACCTTC
>TRBV14|TRBJ2-7|NA|13|NA
CASSQEGYYEQYF
TGTGCCAGCAGCCAAGAGGGCTACTACGAGCAGTACTTC
>TRBV19|TRBJ1-5|NA|12|NA
CASSMVRQPQHF
TGTGCCAGTAGTATGGTTCGTCAGCCCCAGCATTTT
>TRBV5-1|TRBJ1-1|NA|13|NA
CASSFDFVSEAFF
TGCGCCAGCAGCTTCGATTTCGTCTCTGAAGCTTTCTTT
>TRBV5-5|TRBJ1-1|NA|14|NA
CASSSRWGFTEAFF
TGTGCCAGCAGTTCCCGGTGGGGGTTCACTGAAGCTTTCTTT
>TRBV4-1|TRBJ2-7|NA|16|TRBD2
CASSQGIGGGSYEQYF
TGCGCCAGCAGCCAAGGTATCGGGGGGGGCTCCTACGAGCAGTACTTC
>TRBV28|TRBJ2-3|NA|14|NA
CASSPPARGLTQYF
TGTGCCAGCAGCCCCCCTGCGCGGGGCCTGACGCAGTATTTT
>TRBV18|TRBJ2-7|NA|13|TRBD2
CASSPIKERGQYF
TGTGCCAGCTCACCAATTAAGGAGCGGGGGCAGTACTTC
>TRBV19|TRBJ1-5|few|15|NA
CASSMVERSNQPQHF
TGTGCCAGTAGTATGGTGGAAAGGAGCAATCAGCCCCAGCATTTT
>TRBV4-3|TRBJ2-7|medium-sized|16|NA
CASSQDRWQISYEQYF
TGCGCCAGCAGCCAAGATAGGTGGCAGATCTCCTACGAGCAGTACTTC
>TRBV5-6|TRBJ2-4|NA|15|NA
CASSLAKLAKNIQYF
TGTGCCAGCAGCTTGGCCAAATTAGCCAAAAACATTCAGTACTTC
>TRBV6-6|TRBJ1-2|NA|11|NA
CASSFGYGYTF
TGTGCCAGCAGTTTTGGCTATGGCTACACCTTC
>TRBV28|TRBJ1-1|once|16|TRBD1
CASPSRDRDMNTEAFF
TGTGCCAGCCCTTCCCGGGACAGGGATATGAACACTGAAGCTTTCTTT
>TRBV5-6|TRBJ1-4|NA|14|NA
CASSLTGMDEKLFF
TGTGCCAGCAGCTTGACAGGGATGGATGAAAAACTGTTTTTT
>TRBV28|TRBJ2-1|NA|12|NA
CASSLTYNEQFF
TGTGCCAGCAGCCTGACGTACAATGAGCAGTTCTTC
>TRBV28|TRBJ1-2|NA|13|NA
CASTGDGIYGYTF
TGTGCCAGCACCGGGGACGGGATCTATGGCTACACCTTC
>TRBV29-1|TRBJ1-5|NA|13|TRBD1
CSVSGQGNQPQHF
TGCAGCGTCTCCGGACAGGGCAATCAGCCCCAGCATTTT
>TRBV18|TRBJ2-7|NA|13|TRBD2
CASSPRGGYEQYF
TGTGCCAGCTCACCCCGGGGGGGCTACGAGCAGTACTTC
>TRBV7-8|TRBJ1-6|NA|16|NA
CASSLVGWLWNSPLHF
TGTGCCAGCAGCTTGGTCGGGTGGTTATGGAATTCACCCCTCCACTTT
>TRBV19|TRBJ1-1|NA|14|NA
CASIRDHMNTEAFF
TGTGCCAGTATTAGGGATCACATGAACACTGAAGCTTTCTTT
>TRBV7-3|TRBJ2-6|NA|16|NA
CASSLSGPSGANVLTF
TGTGCCAGCAGCCTCTCGGGCCCCTCTGGGGCCAACGTCCTGACTTTC
>TRBV6-6|TRBJ1-1|few|13|NA
CASTQEFDTEAFF
TGTGCCAGCACACAAGAGTTTGACACTGAAGCTTTCTTT
>TRBV10-3|TRBJ1-1|NA|11|NA
CAISDLIEAFF
TGTGCCATCAGTGATCTGATTGAAGCTTTCTTT
>TRBV11-2|TRBJ1-1|NA|18|TRBD1
CASSLWGQGGILNTEAFF
TGTGCCAGCAGCTTATGGGGACAGGGGGGAATCTTGAACACTGAAGCTTTCTTT
>TRBV5-4|TRBJ2-7|NA|16|NA
CASSPGGGLSSYEQYF
TGTGCCAGCAGCCCCGGAGGCGGGTTGAGCTCCTACGAGCAGTACTTC
>TRBV7-9|TRBJ1-1|NA|13|NA
CASSLNTGTEAFF
TGTGCCAGCAGCCTTAACACGGGAACTGAAGCTTTCTTT
>TRBV5-1|TRBJ1-4|NA|20|TRBD1
CASSPGTATLRMGTNEKLFF
TGCGCCAGCAGCCCCGGGACAGCCACCCTGAGAATGGGTACTAATGAAAAACTGTTTTTT
>TRBV25-1|TRBJ1-1|few|13|NA
CASSAGGNTEAFF
TGTGCCAGCAGCGCCGGCGGGAACACTGAAGCTTTCTTT
>TRBV6-5|TRBJ1-2|NA|13|TRBD1
CASSYSGQGGYTF
TGTGCCAGCAGTTACTCGGGACAGGGTGGCTACACCTTC
>TRBV4-1|TRBJ2-5|NA|16|TRBD2
CASSQETSGGRETQYF
TGCGCCAGCAGCCAAGAAACTAGCGGGGGCCGGGAGACCCAGTACTTC